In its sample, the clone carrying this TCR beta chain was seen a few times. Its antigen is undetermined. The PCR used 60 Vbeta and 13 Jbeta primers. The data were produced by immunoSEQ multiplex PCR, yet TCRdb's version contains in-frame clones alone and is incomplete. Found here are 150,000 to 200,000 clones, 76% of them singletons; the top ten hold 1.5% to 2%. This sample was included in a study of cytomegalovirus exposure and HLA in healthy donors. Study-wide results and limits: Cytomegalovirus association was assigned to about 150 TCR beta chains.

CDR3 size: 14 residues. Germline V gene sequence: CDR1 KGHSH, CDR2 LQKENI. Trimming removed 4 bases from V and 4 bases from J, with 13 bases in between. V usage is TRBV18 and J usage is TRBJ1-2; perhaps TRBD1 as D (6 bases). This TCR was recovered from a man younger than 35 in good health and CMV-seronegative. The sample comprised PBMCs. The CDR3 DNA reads TGTGCCAGCTCACAGGGGGATGCTTCCTATGGCTACACCTTC. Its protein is CASSQGDASYGYTF. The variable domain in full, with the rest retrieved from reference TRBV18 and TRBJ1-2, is NAGVMQNPRHLVRRRGQEARLRCSPMKGHSHVYWYRQLPEEGLKFMVYLQKENIIDESGMPKERFSAEFPKEGPSILRIQQVVRGDSAAYFCASSQGDASYGYTFGSGTRLTVV.